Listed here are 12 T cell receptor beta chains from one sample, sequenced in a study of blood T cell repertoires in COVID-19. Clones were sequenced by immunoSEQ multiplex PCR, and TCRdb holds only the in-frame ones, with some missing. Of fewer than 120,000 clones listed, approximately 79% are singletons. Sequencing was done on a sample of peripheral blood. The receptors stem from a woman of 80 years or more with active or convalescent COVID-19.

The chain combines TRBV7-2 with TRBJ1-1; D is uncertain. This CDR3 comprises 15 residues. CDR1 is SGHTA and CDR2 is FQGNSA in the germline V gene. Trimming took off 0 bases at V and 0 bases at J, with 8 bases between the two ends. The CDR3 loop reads CASSLASHVNTEAFF. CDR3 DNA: TGTGCCAGCAGCTTAGCGAGTCATGTGAACACTGAAGCTTTCTTT.

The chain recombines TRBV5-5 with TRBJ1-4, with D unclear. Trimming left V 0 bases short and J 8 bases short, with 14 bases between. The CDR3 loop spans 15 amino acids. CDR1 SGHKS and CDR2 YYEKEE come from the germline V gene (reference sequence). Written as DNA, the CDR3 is TGTGCCAGCAGCTTGGTTGGAACCGGAGCGGAAAAACTGTTTTTT. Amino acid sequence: CASSLVGTGAEKLFF.

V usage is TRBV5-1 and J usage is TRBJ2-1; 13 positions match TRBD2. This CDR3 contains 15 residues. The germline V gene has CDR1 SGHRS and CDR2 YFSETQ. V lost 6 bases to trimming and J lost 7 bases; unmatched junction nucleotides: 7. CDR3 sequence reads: CASTVLAGGPNEQFF. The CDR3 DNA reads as TGCGCCAGCACCGTACTAGCGGGAGGGCCGAATGAGCAGTTCTTC. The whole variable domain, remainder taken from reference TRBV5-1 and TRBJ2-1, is KAGVTQTPRYLIKTRGQQVTLSCSPISGHRSVSWYQQTPGQGLQFLFEYFSETQRNKGNFPGRFSGRQFSNSRSEMNVSTLELGDSALYLCASTVLAGGPNEQFFGPGTRLTVL.

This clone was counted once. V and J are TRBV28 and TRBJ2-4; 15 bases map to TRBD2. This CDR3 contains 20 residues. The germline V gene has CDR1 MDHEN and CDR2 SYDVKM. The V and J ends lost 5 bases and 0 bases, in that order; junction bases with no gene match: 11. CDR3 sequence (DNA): TGTGCCAGCAGTAGAATACCGGGGACTAGCGGGAGGCTAGCCAAAAACATTCAGTACTTC. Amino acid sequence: CASSRIPGTSGRLAKNIQYF.

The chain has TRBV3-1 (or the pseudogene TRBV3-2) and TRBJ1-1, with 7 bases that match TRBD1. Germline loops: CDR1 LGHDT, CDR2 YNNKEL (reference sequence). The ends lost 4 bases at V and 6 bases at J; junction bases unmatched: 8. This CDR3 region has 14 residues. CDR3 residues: CASSPQGKGAEAFF. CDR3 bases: TGTGCCAGCAGCCCACAGGGGAAAGGCGCTGAAGCTTTCTTT.

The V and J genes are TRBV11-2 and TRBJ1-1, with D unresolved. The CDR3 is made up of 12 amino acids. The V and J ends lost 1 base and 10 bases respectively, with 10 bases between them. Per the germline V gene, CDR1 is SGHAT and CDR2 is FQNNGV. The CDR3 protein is CASSLVAGGAFF. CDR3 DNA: TGTGCCAGCAGCTTAGTAGCCGGCGGAGCTTTCTTT.

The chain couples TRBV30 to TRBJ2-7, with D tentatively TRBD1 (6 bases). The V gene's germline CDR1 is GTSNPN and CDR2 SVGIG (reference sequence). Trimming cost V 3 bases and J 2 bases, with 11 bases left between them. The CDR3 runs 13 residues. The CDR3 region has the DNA TGTGCCTGGAGGGTGACAGGAGCCTACGAGCAGTACTTC. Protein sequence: CAWRVTGAYEQYF.

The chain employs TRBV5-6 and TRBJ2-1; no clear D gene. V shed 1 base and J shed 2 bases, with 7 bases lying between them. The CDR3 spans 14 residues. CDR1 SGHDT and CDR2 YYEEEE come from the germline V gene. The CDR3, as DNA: TGTGCCAGCAGCTTGTTGGCCCCCTACAATGAGCAGTTCTTC. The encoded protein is CASSLLAPYNEQFF.

The CDR3 coding sequence is TGTGCCAGCTCCGCGAGTAGCGGGAGCACAGATACGCAGTATTTT. As protein: CASSASSGSTDTQYF. This chain connects TRBV18 to TRBJ2-3; TRBD2 matches 7 bases. The germline V gene has CDR1 KGHSH and CDR2 LQKENI. The CDR3 length is 15 residues. Unmatched junction bases numbered 6, after V lost 6 bases and J lost 0 bases.

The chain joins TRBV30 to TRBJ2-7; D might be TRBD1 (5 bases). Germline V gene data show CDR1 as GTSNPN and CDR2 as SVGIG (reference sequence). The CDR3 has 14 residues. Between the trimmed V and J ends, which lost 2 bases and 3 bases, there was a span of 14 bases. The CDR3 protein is CAWSPDMVGYEQYF. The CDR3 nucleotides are TGTGCCTGGAGTCCGGACATGGTGGGCTACGAGCAGTACTTC.

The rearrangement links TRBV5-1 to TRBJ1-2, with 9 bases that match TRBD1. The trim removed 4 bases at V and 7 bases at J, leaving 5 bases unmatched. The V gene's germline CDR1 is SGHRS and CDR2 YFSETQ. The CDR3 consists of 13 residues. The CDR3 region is CASSGQGLRGYTF. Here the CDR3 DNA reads TGCGCCAGCAGCGGACAGGGGCTCCGTGGCTACACCTTC.

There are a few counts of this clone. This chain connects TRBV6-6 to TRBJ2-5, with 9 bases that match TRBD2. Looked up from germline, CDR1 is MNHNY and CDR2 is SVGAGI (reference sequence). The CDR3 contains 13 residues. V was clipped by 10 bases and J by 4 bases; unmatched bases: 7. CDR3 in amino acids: CATQRGEGETQYF. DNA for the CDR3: TGTGCCACTCAGCGGGGGGAGGGAGAGACCCAGTACTTC.